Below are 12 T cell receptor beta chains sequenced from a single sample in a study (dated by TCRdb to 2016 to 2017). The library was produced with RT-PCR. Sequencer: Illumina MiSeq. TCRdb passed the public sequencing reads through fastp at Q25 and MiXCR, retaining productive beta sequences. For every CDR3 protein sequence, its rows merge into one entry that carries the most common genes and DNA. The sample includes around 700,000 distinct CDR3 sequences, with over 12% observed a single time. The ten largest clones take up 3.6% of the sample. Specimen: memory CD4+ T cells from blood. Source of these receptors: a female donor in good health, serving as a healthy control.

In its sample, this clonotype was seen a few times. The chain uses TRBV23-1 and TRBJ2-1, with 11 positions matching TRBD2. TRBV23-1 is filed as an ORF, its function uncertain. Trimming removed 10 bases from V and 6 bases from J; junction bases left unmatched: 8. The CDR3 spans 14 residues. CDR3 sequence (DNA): TGCGCCATTTCACTAGCGGGAGACGCCAATGAGCAGTTCTTC. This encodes CAISLAGDANEQFF.

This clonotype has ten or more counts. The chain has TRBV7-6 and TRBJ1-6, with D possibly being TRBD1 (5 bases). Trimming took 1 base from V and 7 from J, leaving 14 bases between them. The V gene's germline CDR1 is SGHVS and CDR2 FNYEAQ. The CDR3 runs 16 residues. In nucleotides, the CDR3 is TGTGCCAGCAGCTTAGAAACAGGCCGCGTAAATTCACCCCTCCACTTT. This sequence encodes CASSLETGRVNSPLHF. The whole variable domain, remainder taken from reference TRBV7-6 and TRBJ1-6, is GAGVSQSPRYKVTKRGQDVALRCDPISGHVSLYWYRQALGQGPEFLTYFNYEAQQDKSGLPNDRFSAERPEGSISTLTIQRTEQRDSAMYRCASSLETGRVNSPLHFGNGTRLTVT.

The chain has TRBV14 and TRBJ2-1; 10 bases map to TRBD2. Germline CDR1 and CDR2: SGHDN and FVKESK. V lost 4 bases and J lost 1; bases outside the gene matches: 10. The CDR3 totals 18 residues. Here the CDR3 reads CASSLRTSGISSYNEQFF. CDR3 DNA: TGTGCCAGCAGCCTTCGAACTAGCGGGATTTCTTCCTACAATGAGCAGTTCTTC. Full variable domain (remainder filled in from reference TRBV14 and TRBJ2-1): EAGVTQFPSHSVIEKGQTVTLRCDPISGHDNLYWYRRVMGKEIKFLLHFVKESKQDESGMPNNRFLAERTGGTYSTLKVQPAELEDSGVYFCASSLRTSGISSYNEQFFGPGTRLTVL.

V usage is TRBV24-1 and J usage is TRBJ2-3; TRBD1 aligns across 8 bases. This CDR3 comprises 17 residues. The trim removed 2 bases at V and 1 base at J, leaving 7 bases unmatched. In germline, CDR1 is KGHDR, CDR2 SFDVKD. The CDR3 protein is CATSDSSPGQGTDTQYF. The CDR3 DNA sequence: TGTGCCACCAGTGATTCGTCACCGGGACAGGGCACAGATACGCAGTATTTT.

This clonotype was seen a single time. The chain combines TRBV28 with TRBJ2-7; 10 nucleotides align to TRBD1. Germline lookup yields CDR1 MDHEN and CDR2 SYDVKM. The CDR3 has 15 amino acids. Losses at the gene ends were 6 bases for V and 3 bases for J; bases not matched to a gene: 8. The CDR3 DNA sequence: TGTGCCAGCAGGTCAAGACAGGGGGCGATCTACGAGCAGTACTTC. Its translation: CASRSRQGAIYEQYF. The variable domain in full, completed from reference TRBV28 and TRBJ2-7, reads DVKVTQSSRYLVKRTGEKVFLECVQDMDHENMFWYRQDPGLGLRLIYFSYDVKMKEKGDIPEGYSVSREKKERFSLILESASTNQTSMYLCASRSRQGAIYEQYFGPGTRLTVT.

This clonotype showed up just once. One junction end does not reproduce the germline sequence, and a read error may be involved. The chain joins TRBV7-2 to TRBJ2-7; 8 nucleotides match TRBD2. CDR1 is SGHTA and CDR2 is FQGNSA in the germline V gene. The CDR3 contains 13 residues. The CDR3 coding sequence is TGTGCCAGCAGCTTAGTTCAAGCGGGGGTACATATCTTC. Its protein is CASSLVQAGVHIF.

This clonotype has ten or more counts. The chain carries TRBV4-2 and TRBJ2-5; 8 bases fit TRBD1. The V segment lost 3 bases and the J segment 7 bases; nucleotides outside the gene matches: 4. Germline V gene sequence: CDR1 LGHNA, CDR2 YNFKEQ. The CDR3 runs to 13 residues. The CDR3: CASSHGDRGTQYF. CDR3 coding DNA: TGTGCCAGCAGCCACGGCGACAGGGGGACCCAGTACTTC.

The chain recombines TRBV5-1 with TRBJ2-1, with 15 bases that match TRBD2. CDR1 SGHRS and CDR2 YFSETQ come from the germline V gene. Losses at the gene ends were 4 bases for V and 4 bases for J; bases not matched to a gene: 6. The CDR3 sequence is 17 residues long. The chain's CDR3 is CASSARTSGRVYNEQFF. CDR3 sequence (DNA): TGCGCCAGCAGCGCGCGGACTAGCGGGAGGGTATACAATGAGCAGTTCTTC.

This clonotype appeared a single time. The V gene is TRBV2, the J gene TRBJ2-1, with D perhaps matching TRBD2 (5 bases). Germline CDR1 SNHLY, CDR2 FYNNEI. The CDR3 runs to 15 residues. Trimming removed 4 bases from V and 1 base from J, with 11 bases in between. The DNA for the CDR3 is TGTGCCAGCAGTGCTGAGGGTGGATCCTACAATGAGCAGTTCTTC. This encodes CASSAEGGSYNEQFF.

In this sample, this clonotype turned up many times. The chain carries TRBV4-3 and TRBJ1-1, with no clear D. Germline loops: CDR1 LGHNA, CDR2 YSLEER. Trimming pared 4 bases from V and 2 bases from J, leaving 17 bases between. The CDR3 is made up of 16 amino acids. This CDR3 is CASSLEVGRPNTEAFF. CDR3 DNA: TGCGCCAGCAGCCTCGAGGTAGGGCGTCCTAACACTGAAGCTTTCTTT.

CDR3 DNA: TGTGCCAGCAGTCCCCCCGGGACAGGAAATGGCTACACCTTC. Its translation is CASSPPGTGNGYTF. This rearrangement joins TRBV28 to TRBJ1-2; 8 bases match TRBD1. Germline V gene sequence: CDR1 MDHEN, CDR2 SYDVKM. V dropped 5 bases and J dropped 6; count of bases not matched to a gene: 8. CDR3 size: 14 residues.

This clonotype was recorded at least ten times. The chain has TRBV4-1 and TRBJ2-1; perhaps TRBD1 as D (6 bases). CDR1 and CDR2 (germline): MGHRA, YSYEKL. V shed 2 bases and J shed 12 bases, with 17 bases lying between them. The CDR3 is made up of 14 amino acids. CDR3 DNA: TGCGCCAGCAGCCAATCCGCGGACAGTCTGGGGCAGTTCTTC. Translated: CASSQSADSLGQFF.